A selection of T cell receptor beta chains follows, all from one sample in a study of shared clonotypes between healthy human individuals. This table comes from immunoSEQ multiplex PCR, and its TCRdb copy is limited to in-frame clones, with some not included. The repertoire holds some 1 million clones, roughly 80% seen once, with approximately 1.5% in the top ten. The sample was memory CD4+ T cells sorted from blood. The receptors were sampled from a man aged 18 to 35 in good health. Each CDR3 is given with its conserved first and last residue. The D gene is left open where the match is weak. Not all rows give a size; the values are once, few, many and, for expanded clones, a class.

j_call,v_call,d_call,clone_size,cdr3_length,cdr3_aa,cdr3_nt
TRBJ2-1,TRBV7-9,TRBD1,-,15,CASSPGQGFYNEQFF,TGTGCCAGCAGCCCTGGACAGGGATTCTACAATGAGCAGTTCTTC
TRBJ2-1,TRBV10-2,-,-,14,CASSESSNFGEQFF,TGCGCCAGCAGTGAGTCGTCGAATTTTGGAGAGCAGTTCTTC
TRBJ2-5,TRBV5-1,TRBD2,-,15,CASSSGTSGRETQYF,TGCGCCAGCAGCTCGGGGACTAGCGGGAGAGAGACCCAGTACTTC
TRBJ1-1,TRBV5-6,TRBD1,few,14,CASTYRGRGTEAFF,TGTGCCAGCACCTACAGGGGGCGGGGCACTGAAGCTTTCTTT
TRBJ1-4,TRBV5-1,-,-,15,CASSLDPATNEKLFF,TGCGCCAGCAGCTTGGACCCTGCAACTAATGAAAAACTGTTTTTT
TRBJ2-7,TRBV7-2,TRBD2,-,14,CASSMTSGRFEQYF,TGTGCCAGCAGCATGACTAGCGGGAGATTCGAGCAGTACTTC
TRBJ2-7,TRBV5-6,TRBD1,once,16,CASSGTGTGTTYEQYF,TGTGCCAGCAGCGGGACCGGGACAGGGACCACCTACGAGCAGTACTTC
TRBJ2-7,TRBV6-5,-,-,14,CASSPATEYYEQYF,TGTGCCAGCAGTCCAGCGACGGAATACTACGAGCAGTACTTC
TRBJ2-1,TRBV6-1,TRBD2,-,14,CASIGTSSYNEQFF,TGTGCCAGCATAGGGACTAGCTCCTACAATGAGCAGTTCTTC
TRBJ2-1,TRBV7-3,-,-,14,CASGFSGKREEQFF,TGTGCCAGCGGTTTTAGCGGCAAGCGAGAAGAGCAGTTCTTC
TRBJ2-7,TRBV6-5,TRBD2,few,13,CASSPFAGGTQYF,TGTGCCAGCAGTCCCTTCGCGGGAGGGACGCAGTACTTC
TRBJ1-2,TRBV11-2,-,-,12,CASTPMAIGYTF,TGTGCCAGCACCCCTATGGCAATCGGCTACACCTTC
TRBJ1-1,TRBV18,-,-,14,CASSTEKGDREAFF,TGTGCCAGCTCAACTGAAAAGGGGGACCGGGAAGCTTTCTTT